A selection of T cell receptor beta chains follows, all from one sample in a study of cytomegalovirus exposure and HLA in healthy donors. Method: immunoSEQ multiplex PCR; TCRdb's copy keeps in-frame clones and lacks some. The table includes some 170,000 clones, about 81% detected once. The sample was PBMCs. These receptors were obtained from a girl aged 10 to 17 in good health and CMV-seropositive. Each CDR3 is given with its conserved first and last residue. A D gene is named only where the DNA matches it firmly. Clone size is stated in some rows and not others, as once, few, many or a class when expanded.

abundance,j_gene,d_gene,v_gene,CDR3aa,CDR3nt
.,TRBJ2-4,.,TRBV5-1,CASREGGSKNIQYF,TGCGCCAGCCGGGAAGGGGGTTCCAAAAACATTCAGTACTTC
.,TRBJ2-1,TRBD2,TRBV28,CASLLKGGSGEQFF,TGTGCCAGCCTCCTAAAGGGCGGGAGTGGGGAGCAGTTCTTC
.,TRBJ1-1,TRBD1,TRBV7-8,CASSSGQGVEAFF,TGTGCCAGCAGCTCTGGACAGGGGGTTGAAGCTTTCTTT
.,TRBJ1-1,TRBD1,TRBV6-4,CASRTGTGKTEAFF,TGTGCCAGCAGAACGGGGACAGGGAAAACTGAAGCTTTCTTT
.,TRBJ1-1,.,TRBV15,CATSRGGQPNTEAFF,TGTGCCACCAGCCGGGGGGGGCAGCCGAACACTGAAGCTTTCTTT
.,TRBJ2-1,.,TRBV15,CATSRVLRVSYNEQFF,TGTGCCACCAGCAGAGTATTGCGGGTCTCCTACAATGAGCAGTTCTTC
.,TRBJ1-2,.,TRBV30,CAWSVHGSGELYGYTF,TGTGCCTGGAGTGTACATGGTTCCGGGGAGCTCTATGGCTACACCTTC
.,TRBJ2-7,.,TRBV19,CASSIAPTGSYEQYF,TGTGCCAGTAGTATAGCCCCTACAGGGTCCTACGAGCAGTACTTC
.,TRBJ2-5,TRBD2,TRBV7-3,CASSLAGGRGETQYF,TGTGCCAGCAGTTTAGCGGGGGGGCGAGGTGAGACCCAGTACTTC
.,TRBJ1-3,TRBD1,TRBV25-1,CASSGEGQTSGNTIYF,TGTGCCAGCAGTGGTGAGGGACAGACCTCTGGAAACACCATATATTTT
.,TRBJ2-7,TRBD2,TRBV20-1,CSPGGGGEQYF,TGCAGTCCGGGGGGGGGAGGCGAGCAGTACTTC
.,TRBJ1-1,.,TRBV7-9,CASSLQINTEAFF,TGTGCCAGCAGCTTACAGATAAACACTGAAGCTTTCTTT
.,TRBJ2-7,.,TRBV5-8,CASNPLRFVLTVQYF,TGTGCCAGCAACCCGCTCCGGTTTGTCCTGACAGTGCAGTACTTC
.,TRBJ2-7,.,TRBV19,CATSVGQGYEQYF,TGTGCCACCTCCGTGGGGCAGGGCTACGAGCAGTACTTC
.,TRBJ2-1,TRBD2,TRBV7-3,CASSLLGGSSYNEQFF,TGTGCCAGCAGCCTCTTGGGAGGGAGCTCCTACAATGAGCAGTTCTTC
.,TRBJ1-2,.,TRBV28,CASSPRGTGNYGYTF,TGTGCCAGCAGTCCCAGGGGTACCGGGAACTATGGCTACACCTTC
once,TRBJ2-3,.,TRBV27,CASTPQGTDTQYF,TGTGCCAGCACCCCCCAGGGCACAGATACGCAGTATTTT
.,TRBJ1-2,.,TRBV5-1,CASSLAETSGSGYTF,TGCGCCAGCAGCTTGGCCGAAACATCAGGGTCGGGCTACACCTTC
.,TRBJ1-6,TRBD1,TRBV2,CASSEAGGGSPLHF,TGTGCCAGCAGTGAAGCAGGGGGCGGTTCACCCCTCCACTTT
.,TRBJ1-3,.,TRBV14,CASSRGPFSGNTIYF,TGTGCCAGCAGCAGGGGCCCTTTCTCTGGAAACACCATATATTTT
.,TRBJ2-7,TRBD2,TRBV5-1,CASSTSSGAYEQYF,TGCGCCAGCAGCACCTCTAGCGGTGCCTACGAGCAGTACTTC
once,TRBJ2-5,.,TRBV29-1,CSAGYRETQYF,TGCAGCGCGGGTTATCGAGAGACCCAGTACTTC
.,TRBJ2-5,TRBD2,TRBV5-4,CASSLARRRGAPQETQYF,TGTGCCAGCAGCTTGGCCCGGCGGCGGGGGGCCCCGCAAGAGACCCAGTACTTC
.,TRBJ1-3,.,TRBV9,CASSVGRGPGNTIYF,TGTGCCAGCAGCGTAGGAAGGGGTCCTGGAAACACCATATATTTT
.,TRBJ2-7,.,TRBV5-4,CAWTDSYYEQYF,TGTGCCTGGACGGACAGCTACTACGAGCAGTACTTC
.,TRBJ2-5,.,TRBV2,CASSELVLESVAQETQYF,TGTGCCAGCAGTGAATTAGTTTTGGAGTCAGTCGCCCAAGAGACCCAGTACTTC
.,TRBJ1-2,.,TRBV9,CATQRQAGYTF,TGTGCCACCCAGCGACAGGCTGGCTACACCTTC
once,TRBJ1-3,.,TRBV9,CASSGTETGNTIYF,TGTGCCAGCAGCGGGACAGAAACTGGAAACACCATATATTTT
.,TRBJ2-2,.,TRBV7-6,CASSWDLYTGELFF,TGTGCCAGCAGCTGGGACTTATACACCGGGGAGCTGTTTTTT
.,TRBJ2-5,.,TRBV19,CASSIVRGSETQYF,TGTGCCAGTAGTATAGTTCGGGGGTCAGAGACCCAGTACTTC